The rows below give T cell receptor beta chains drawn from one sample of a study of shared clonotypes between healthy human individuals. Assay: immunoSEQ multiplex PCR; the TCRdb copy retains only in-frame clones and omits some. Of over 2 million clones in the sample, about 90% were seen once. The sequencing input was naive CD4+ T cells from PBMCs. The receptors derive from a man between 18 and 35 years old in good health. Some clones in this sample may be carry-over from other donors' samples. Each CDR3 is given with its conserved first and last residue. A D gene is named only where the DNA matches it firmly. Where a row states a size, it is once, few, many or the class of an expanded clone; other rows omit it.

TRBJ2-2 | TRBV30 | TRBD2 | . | CAWRGASGSHGELFF | TGTGCCTGGAGGGGTGCTAGCGGGAGTCACGGGGAGCTGTTTTTT
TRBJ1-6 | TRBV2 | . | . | CASTDDSSYNSPLHF | TGTGCCAGCACAGACGACAGCTCCTATAATTCACCCCTCCACTTT
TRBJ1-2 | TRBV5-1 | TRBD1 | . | CASSLPGQGYGYTF | TGCGCCAGCAGCTTGCCGGGACAGGGCTATGGCTACACCTTC
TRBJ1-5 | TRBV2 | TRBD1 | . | CASMVQGVREPQHF | TGTGCCAGCATGGTACAGGGGGTCAGGGAGCCCCAGCATTTT
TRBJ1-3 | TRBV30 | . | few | CAWSWGSSGNTIYF | TGTGCCTGGAGTTGGGGGAGCTCTGGAAACACCATATATTTT
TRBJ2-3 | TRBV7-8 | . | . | CASIRGASTDTQYF | TGTGCCAGCATCCGCGGGGCGAGCACAGATACGCAGTATTTT
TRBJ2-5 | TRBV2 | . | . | CASTETGRTLTQYF | TGTGCCAGCACCGAAACGGGGAGAACGCTGACCCAGTACTTC
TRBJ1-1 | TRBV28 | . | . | CASSPLGVKTEAFF | TGTGCCAGCAGCCCCCTAGGGGTTAAAACTGAAGCTTTCTTT
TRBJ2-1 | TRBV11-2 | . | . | CASSLTNHGEQFF | TGTGCCAGCAGCTTGACTAACCACGGTGAGCAGTTCTTC
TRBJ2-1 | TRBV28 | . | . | CASSSLIPTAYYNEQFF | TGTGCCAGCAGTTCATTGATCCCCACGGCCTACTACAATGAGCAGTTCTTC
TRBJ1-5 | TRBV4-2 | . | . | CASSPGRSGQPQHF | TGTGCCAGCAGCCCTGGGAGATCGGGTCAGCCCCAGCATTTT
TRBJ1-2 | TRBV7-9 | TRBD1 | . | CASSLDRGAYGYTF | TGTGCCAGCAGCCTGGACAGGGGGGCCTATGGCTACACCTTC
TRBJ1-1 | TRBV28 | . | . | CASSSNTEAFF | TGTGCCAGCAGCTCGAACACTGAAGCTTTCTTT
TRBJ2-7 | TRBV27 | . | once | CASRIPYEQYF | TGTGCCAGCAGGATACCCTACGAGCAGTACTTC
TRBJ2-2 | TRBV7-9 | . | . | CASSLVPQNTGELFF | TGTGCCAGCAGCTTAGTTCCGCAGAACACCGGGGAGCTGTTTTTT
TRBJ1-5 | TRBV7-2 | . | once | CASSLRGDQPQHF | TGTGCCAGCAGCTTGCGAGGAGATCAGCCCCAGCATTTT
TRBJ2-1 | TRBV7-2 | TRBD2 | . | CASSATGLADYNEQFF | TGTGCCAGCAGCGCGACCGGGCTAGCGGATTACAATGAGCAGTTCTTC
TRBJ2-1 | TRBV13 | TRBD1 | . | CASSLVSYFGQGGNNEQFF | TGTGCCAGCAGCTTAGTTAGCTACTTCGGACAGGGCGGGAACAATGAGCAGTTCTTC
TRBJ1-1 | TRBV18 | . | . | CASSPRRERVPGLGAFF | TGTGCCAGCTCACCAAGGAGGGAGCGTGTCCCCGGGTTGGGAGCTTTCTTT
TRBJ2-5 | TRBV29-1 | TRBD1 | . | CSGTGGWETQYF | TGCAGCGGAACAGGGGGGTGGGAGACCCAGTACTTC
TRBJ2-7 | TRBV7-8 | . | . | CASSSLWGEASYEQYF | TGTGCCAGCAGCTCCTTATGGGGAGAGGCTTCCTACGAGCAGTACTTC
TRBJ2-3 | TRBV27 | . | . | CASSLGRGAPHTDTQYF | TGTGCCAGCAGTTTAGGTCGGGGGGCGCCCCACACAGATACGCAGTATTTT
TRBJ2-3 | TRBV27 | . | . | CASSARTDTQYF | TGTGCCAGCAGCGCGCGGACAGATACGCAGTATTTT
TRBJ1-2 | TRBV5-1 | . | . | CASSLEGRSNYGYTF | TGCGCCAGCAGCTTGGAAGGACGGTCCAACTATGGCTACACCTTC
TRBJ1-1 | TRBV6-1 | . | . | CASRGRGEAFF | TGTGCCAGCCGGGGCCGAGGCGAAGCTTTCTTT
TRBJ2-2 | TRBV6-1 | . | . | CASSEARIRTNTGELFF | TGTGCCAGCAGTGAAGCGAGGATTAGGACGAACACCGGGGAGCTGTTTTTT
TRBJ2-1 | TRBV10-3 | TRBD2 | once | CAAGGGDSYNEQFF | TGTGCCGCCGGGGGGGGCGACTCCTACAATGAGCAGTTCTTC
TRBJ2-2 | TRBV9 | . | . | CASSAKGQSNTGELFF | TGTGCCAGCAGCGCAAAAGGACAGTCGAACACCGGGGAGCTGTTTTTT
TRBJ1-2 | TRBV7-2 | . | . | CASSLLIEGGYTF | TGTGCCAGCAGCTTATTAATCGAGGGAGGCTACACCTTC
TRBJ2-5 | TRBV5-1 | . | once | CASNSGGSETQYF | TGCGCCAGCAATTCCGGGGGTTCAGAGACCCAGTACTTC
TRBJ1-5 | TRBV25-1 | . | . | CASRGGLNQPQHF | TGTGCCAGCAGGGGGGGATTAAATCAGCCCCAGCATTTT
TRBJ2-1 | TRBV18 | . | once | CASSPDYSYNEQFF | TGTGCCAGCTCACCAGACTATTCCTACAATGAGCAGTTCTTC
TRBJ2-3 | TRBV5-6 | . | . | CASSREDTQYF | TGTGCCAGCAGCCGGGAGGATACGCAGTATTTT
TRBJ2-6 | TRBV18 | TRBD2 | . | CASSPTSGKKVGANVLTF | TGTGCCAGCTCGCCTACTAGCGGGAAGAAGGTGGGGGCCAACGTCCTGACTTTC